A selection of T cell receptor beta chains follows, all from one sample in a study of shared clonotypes between healthy human individuals. Sequencing was performed with immunoSEQ multiplex PCR; in TCRdb, only in-frame clones are kept and a portion is missing. Found here are about 520,000 clones, roughly 95% of them singletons; the top ten hold 0.05% to 0.07%. Sequencing input: naive CD4+ T cells sorted from blood. Every receptor here comes from a woman aged 25 to 39 in good health. Both conserved end residues are part of each CDR3. Fields, in order: V gene, D gene, CDR3 length, clone size, J gene, CDR3 protein, CDR3 DNA. D genes are given only for firm matches. The listing skips clone size in some rows; elsewhere it reads once, few, many or a size class.

v_gene: TRBV28
d_gene: -
len: 13
abundance: -
j_gene: TRBJ2-7
CDR3aa: CASGQGSPYEQYF
CDR3nt: TGTGCCAGCGGTCAGGGTTCCCCCTACGAGCAGTACTTC

v_gene: TRBV7-6
d_gene: -
len: 17
abundance: -
j_gene: TRBJ2-1
CDR3aa: CASSLEGRGRLYNEQFF
CDR3nt: TGTGCCAGCAGCTTAGAAGGCAGGGGGAGGCTCTACAATGAGCAGTTCTTC

v_gene: TRBV28
d_gene: -
len: 11
abundance: -
j_gene: TRBJ1-2
CDR3aa: CASSLNYGYTF
CDR3nt: TGTGCCAGCAGCCTTAACTATGGCTACACCTTC

v_gene: TRBV5-1
d_gene: -
len: 15
abundance: -
j_gene: TRBJ2-1
CDR3aa: CASSLAGEIVDEQFF
CDR3nt: TGCGCCAGCAGCTTGGCGGGGGAGATTGTTGATGAGCAGTTCTTC

v_gene: TRBV2
d_gene: -
len: 15
abundance: -
j_gene: TRBJ1-1
CDR3aa: CASSDYGSLNTEAFF
CDR3nt: TGTGCCAGCAGTGATTACGGCAGCTTAAACACTGAAGCTTTCTTT

v_gene: TRBV10-2
d_gene: -
len: 15
abundance: -
j_gene: TRBJ1-3
CDR3aa: CASRDRQHSGNTIYF
CDR3nt: TGCGCCAGCAGAGACCGACAGCACTCTGGAAACACCATATATTTT

v_gene: TRBV11-2
d_gene: -
len: 16
abundance: -
j_gene: TRBJ1-2
CDR3aa: CASSLVPDGGAYGYTF
CDR3nt: TGTGCCAGCAGCTTAGTCCCCGATGGGGGCGCCTATGGCTACACCTTC

v_gene: TRBV28
d_gene: TRBD1
len: 12
abundance: once
j_gene: TRBJ1-2
CDR3aa: CASSVDRGGYTF
CDR3nt: TGTGCCAGCAGCGTAGACAGGGGCGGCTACACCTTC

v_gene: TRBV5-1
d_gene: -
len: 15
abundance: -
j_gene: TRBJ1-1
CDR3aa: CASSPRPGASTEAFF
CDR3nt: TGCGCCAGCAGCCCCCGACCGGGGGCTTCCACTGAAGCTTTCTTT

v_gene: TRBV28
d_gene: -
len: 13
abundance: -
j_gene: TRBJ2-5
CDR3aa: CASSLDSQETQYF
CDR3nt: TGTGCCAGCAGTTTGGACAGCCAAGAGACCCAGTACTTC

v_gene: TRBV27
d_gene: TRBD1
len: 14
abundance: -
j_gene: TRBJ1-2
CDR3aa: CASSLDRGRYGYTF
CDR3nt: TGTGCCAGCAGTTTAGACAGGGGCCGCTATGGCTACACCTTC

v_gene: TRBV15
d_gene: -
len: 15
abundance: -
j_gene: TRBJ2-1
CDR3aa: CATSRARGGYNEQFF
CDR3nt: TGTGCCACCAGCAGAGCCAGGGGAGGTTACAATGAGCAGTTCTTC

v_gene: TRBV5-1
d_gene: TRBD1
len: 14
abundance: -
j_gene: TRBJ2-7
CDR3aa: CASSLVGTDYEQYF
CDR3nt: TGCGCCAGCAGCTTGGTTGGGACAGACTACGAGCAGTACTTC

v_gene: TRBV11-3
d_gene: TRBD1
len: 15
abundance: once
j_gene: TRBJ2-7
CDR3aa: CASSLGGTGAYEQYF
CDR3nt: TGTGCCAGCAGCTTAGGCGGGACAGGGGCTTACGAGCAGTACTTC

v_gene: TRBV5-6
d_gene: -
len: 12
abundance: -
j_gene: TRBJ2-7
CDR3aa: CASSLNQNLKYF
CDR3nt: TGTGCCAGCAGCTTGAATCAGAACTTGAAGTACTTC

v_gene: TRBV5-1
d_gene: -
len: 14
abundance: -
j_gene: TRBJ2-5
CDR3aa: CASSLPGFQETQYF
CDR3nt: TGCGCCAGCAGCTTGCCCGGTTTCCAAGAGACCCAGTACTTC

v_gene: TRBV5-1
d_gene: -
len: 16
abundance: -
j_gene: TRBJ2-2
CDR3aa: CASSLGTTRVIGELFF
CDR3nt: TGCGCCAGCAGCCTAGGGACGACCCGGGTCATCGGGGAGCTGTTTTTT

v_gene: TRBV28
d_gene: -
len: 13
abundance: -
j_gene: TRBJ2-7
CDR3aa: CASIPGRSYEQYF
CDR3nt: TGTGCCAGCATCCCGGGACGGTCCTACGAGCAGTACTTC

v_gene: TRBV7-2
d_gene: TRBD2
len: 16
abundance: -
j_gene: TRBJ2-2
CDR3aa: CASSPKIAGITGELFF
CDR3nt: TGTGCCAGCAGCCCTAAAATAGCGGGCATCACCGGGGAGCTGTTTTTT

v_gene: TRBV5-6
d_gene: -
len: 12
abundance: -
j_gene: TRBJ2-1
CDR3aa: CASSWQGYEQFF
CDR3nt: TGTGCCAGCAGCTGGCAGGGGTATGAGCAGTTCTTC

v_gene: TRBV28
d_gene: TRBD1
len: 13
abundance: -
j_gene: TRBJ2-7
CDR3aa: CASSFGTGYEQYF
CDR3nt: TGTGCCAGCAGTTTTGGGACAGGCTACGAGCAGTACTTC

v_gene: TRBV13
d_gene: TRBD2
len: 14
abundance: -
j_gene: TRBJ2-7
CDR3aa: CASSLLLAGGEQYF
CDR3nt: TGTGCCAGCAGCTTATTGCTAGCGGGAGGTGAGCAGTACTTC

v_gene: TRBV7-8
d_gene: -
len: 14
abundance: -
j_gene: TRBJ1-1
CDR3aa: CASSLDSWNTEAFF
CDR3nt: TGTGCCAGCAGCTTGGACAGTTGGAACACTGAAGCTTTCTTT

v_gene: TRBV6-5
d_gene: -
len: 14
abundance: -
j_gene: TRBJ2-2
CDR3aa: CASSYATGAGELFF
CDR3nt: TGTGCCAGCAGTTACGCCACCGGCGCCGGGGAGCTGTTTTTT

v_gene: TRBV19
d_gene: -
len: 20
abundance: -
j_gene: TRBJ2-1
CDR3aa: CASSFFASSIWGSESNEQFF
CDR3nt: TGTGCCAGTAGCTTCTTTGCGTCAAGTATTTGGGGGAGTGAATCTAATGAGCAGTTCTTC

v_gene: TRBV28
d_gene: -
len: 16
abundance: -
j_gene: TRBJ1-5
CDR3aa: CASSLKGRISNQPQHF
CDR3nt: TGTGCCAGCAGTCTAAAGGGACGGATTAGCAATCAGCCCCAGCATTTT

v_gene: TRBV6-5
d_gene: TRBD2
len: 13
abundance: -
j_gene: TRBJ2-5
CDR3aa: CASRGSGPETQYF
CDR3nt: TGTGCCAGCAGGGGTAGCGGGCCAGAGACCCAGTACTTC

v_gene: TRBV6-5
d_gene: -
len: 16
abundance: -
j_gene: TRBJ1-4
CDR3aa: CASSLTGTVGGEKLFF
CDR3nt: TGTGCCAGCAGTTTGACCGGGACCGTCGGCGGTGAAAAACTGTTTTTT

v_gene: TRBV7-3
d_gene: TRBD2
len: 15
abundance: -
j_gene: TRBJ2-1
CDR3aa: CASSLIGGRVGEQFF
CDR3nt: TGTGCCAGCAGCTTAATAGGCGGGAGGGTTGGTGAGCAGTTCTTC

v_gene: TRBV9
d_gene: -
len: 14
abundance: -
j_gene: TRBJ2-7
CDR3aa: CASSVVGQGARQYF
CDR3nt: TGTGCCAGCAGCGTAGTTGGGCAGGGAGCGAGGCAGTACTTC

v_gene: TRBV5-1
d_gene: TRBD2
len: 15
abundance: -
j_gene: TRBJ2-7
CDR3aa: CASQFLAGEAYEQYF
CDR3nt: TGCGCCAGCCAGTTCCTCGCGGGAGAGGCCTACGAGCAGTACTTC

v_gene: TRBV27
d_gene: TRBD2
len: 13
abundance: once
j_gene: TRBJ2-1
CDR3aa: CASSPWTSVEQFF
CDR3nt: TGTGCCAGCAGTCCATGGACTAGCGTGGAGCAGTTCTTC

v_gene: TRBV4-1
d_gene: TRBD2
len: 19
abundance: -
j_gene: TRBJ2-1
CDR3aa: CASSHWTSGRKSSYNEQFF
CDR3nt: TGCGCCAGCAGCCACTGGACTAGCGGGCGGAAGAGCTCCTACAATGAGCAGTTCTTC

v_gene: TRBV19
d_gene: -
len: 14
abundance: once
j_gene: TRBJ1-4
CDR3aa: CASNHRGDNEKLFF
CDR3nt: TGTGCCAGTAACCACCGGGGAGATAATGAAAAACTGTTTTTT

v_gene: TRBV28
d_gene: -
len: 15
abundance: once
j_gene: TRBJ2-1
CDR3aa: CASSLSGRGSNEQFF
CDR3nt: TGTGCCAGCAGTTTATCGGGCAGGGGCAGCAATGAGCAGTTCTTC

v_gene: TRBV25-1
d_gene: -
len: 15
abundance: -
j_gene: TRBJ2-7
CDR3aa: CASSEYAGKTYEQYF
CDR3nt: TGTGCCAGCAGTGAATATGCCGGGAAAACCTACGAGCAGTACTTC

v_gene: TRBV19
d_gene: -
len: 16
abundance: -
j_gene: TRBJ2-5
CDR3aa: CASSQAGRGFQETQYF
CDR3nt: TGTGCCAGTAGTCAGGCGGGCAGGGGATTCCAAGAGACCCAGTACTTC

v_gene: TRBV4-2
d_gene: -
len: 16
abundance: -
j_gene: TRBJ1-4
CDR3aa: CASSQEGGREDEKLFF
CDR3nt: TGTGCCAGCAGCCAAGAGGGGGGTAGGGAGGATGAAAAACTGTTTTTT

v_gene: TRBV5-4
d_gene: -
len: 16
abundance: -
j_gene: TRBJ2-5
CDR3aa: CASSAARRGAGETQYF
CDR3nt: TGTGCCAGCAGCGCGGCCCGTCGGGGGGCCGGGGAGACCCAGTACTTC

v_gene: TRBV5-1
d_gene: -
len: 14
abundance: -
j_gene: TRBJ1-1
CDR3aa: CASHQTTMNTEAFF
CDR3nt: TGCGCCAGCCACCAAACTACAATGAACACTGAAGCTTTCTTT

v_gene: TRBV27
d_gene: TRBD1
len: 13
abundance: few
j_gene: TRBJ1-1
CDR3aa: CASSLSPGQSAFF
CDR3nt: TGTGCCAGCAGTTTATCTCCGGGACAGAGTGCTTTCTTT

v_gene: TRBV4-2
d_gene: -
len: 15
abundance: -
j_gene: TRBJ2-7
CDR3aa: CASSQDWGPSYEQYF
CDR3nt: TGTGCCAGCAGCCAAGATTGGGGTCCCTCCTACGAGCAGTACTTC